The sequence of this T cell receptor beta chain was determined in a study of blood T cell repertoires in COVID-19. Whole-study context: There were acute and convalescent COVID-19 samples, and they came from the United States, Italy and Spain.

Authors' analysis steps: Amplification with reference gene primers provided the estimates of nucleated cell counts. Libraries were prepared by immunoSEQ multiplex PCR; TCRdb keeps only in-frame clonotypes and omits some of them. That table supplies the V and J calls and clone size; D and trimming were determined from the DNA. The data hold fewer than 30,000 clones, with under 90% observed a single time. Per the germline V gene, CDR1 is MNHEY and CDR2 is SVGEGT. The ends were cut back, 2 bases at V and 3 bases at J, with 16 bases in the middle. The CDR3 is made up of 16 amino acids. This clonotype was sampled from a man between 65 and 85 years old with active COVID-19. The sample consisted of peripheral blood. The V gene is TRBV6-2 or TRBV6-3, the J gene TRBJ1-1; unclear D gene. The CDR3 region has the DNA TGTGCCAGCAGTTACGGTGACGGGTCCAGATACACTGAAGCTTTCTTT. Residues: CASSYGDGSRYTEAFF.